Following are 14 T cell receptor beta chains from one sample sequenced in a study of identical twins. One entry per CDR3 protein results from TCRdb running MiXCR on the 5' RACE reads. Of roughly 230,000 distinct CDR3 sequences in the sample, roughly 8% were seen once. These data also featured in a second study, about yellow fever vaccine responses in identical twins.

Material for sequencing was CD8+ T cells sorted from blood. The receptors were sampled from a woman aged 18-29 years in good health.

The V gene is TRBV15, the J gene TRBJ2-5; D may correspond to TRBD1 or TRBD2 (6 bases each). This CDR3 is 14 amino acids long. Trimming removed 5 bases from V and 2 bases from J, with 12 bases in between. Germline loops: CDR1 LNHNV, CDR2 YYDKDF (reference sequence). The CDR3 DNA sequence: TGTGCCACCAGCGAGAGGGGGGTACAAGAGACCCAGTACTTC. This encodes CATSERGVQETQYF. Full variable domain (outside the CDR3, taken from reference TRBV15 and TRBJ2-5): DAMVIQNPRYQVTQFGKPVTLSCSQTLNHNVMYWYQQKSSQAPKLLFHYYDKDFNNEADTPDNFQSRRPNTSFCFLDIRSPGLGDTAMYLCATSERGVQETQYFGPGTRLLVL.

This clonotype was seen at least ten times. The rearrangement links TRBV29-1 to TRBJ1-2, with 10 bases fitting TRBD1. CDR1 SQVTM and CDR2 ANQGSEA come from the germline V gene. The V and J ends lost 8 bases and 7 bases, in that order; junction bases with no gene match: 7. The CDR3 consists of 12 residues. As DNA, the CDR3 is TGCAGCTTCCAAGACAGGGGGCTTGGCTACACCTTC. Its protein is CSFQDRGLGYTF.

This clonotype showed up many times. This chain connects TRBV15 to TRBJ2-3, with D possibly being TRBD1 or TRBD2 (6 bases each). Looked up from germline, CDR1 is LNHNV and CDR2 is YYDKDF (reference sequence). V lost 1 base, J lost 2 bases, and 13 bases lay in between. The CDR3 totals 16 residues. The chain's CDR3 is CATSRGWGALTDTQYF. Written as DNA, the CDR3 is TGTGCCACCAGCAGAGGATGGGGGGCCCTCACAGATACGCAGTATTTT.

This clonotype was seen more than once but under ten times. This chain connects TRBV28 to TRBJ2-2; D possibly uses TRBD1 or TRBD2 (5 bases each). The germline gives CDR1 MDHEN, CDR2 SYDVKM. The CDR3 is 16 residues long. Trimming shortened V by 6 bases and J by 0 bases, and 14 bases separated the two germline ends. The CDR3 sequence is CASSPPGPPNTGELFF. The CDR3, as DNA: TGTGCCAGCAGCCCTCCGGGACCGCCGAACACCGGGGAGCTGTTTTTT.

This clonotype was counted between two and nine times. V and J are TRBV20-1 and TRBJ2-7; the D gene is possibly TRBD2 (7 bases). Trimming removed 3 bases at V and 4 bases at J, with 13 bases between. CDR3 length: 13 residues. Germline CDR1 is DFQATT and CDR2 is SNEGSKA (reference sequence). The CDR3 reads CSARAGEGYEQYF. The CDR3 nucleotides read TGCAGTGCTAGGGCAGGGGAGGGATACGAGCAGTACTTC.

This clonotype was seen many times. This chain links TRBV4-1 with TRBJ2-7; 11 nucleotides line up with TRBD2. Germline V gene lookup returns CDR1 MGHRA and CDR2 YSYEKL. The CDR3 contains 16 residues. V dropped 5 bases and J dropped 4; count of bases not matched to a gene: 10. The CDR3 sequence: CASSDGPGLADYEQYF. The DNA of the CDR3 is TGCGCCAGCAGCGACGGACCGGGACTAGCGGATTACGAGCAGTACTTC.

This clonotype was seen more than once but under ten times. CDR3 in amino acids: CASSLALAGDGGEQYF. DNA of the CDR3: TGTGCCAGCAGCTTAGCACTAGCGGGTGATGGGGGCGAGCAGTACTTC. This chain links TRBV7-6 with TRBJ2-7; TRBD2 agrees at 9 bases. The CDR3 length is 16 residues. J lost 6 bases, V lost 0 bases, and 9 bases had no gene match. CDR1 is SGHVS, CDR2 FNYEAQ, per germline.

The rearrangement uses TRBV11-3 and TRBJ2-2, with 8 positions matching TRBD1. The V gene end was trimmed by 7 bases and the J gene end by 0 bases; junction bases not matched to a gene: 4. The germline CDR1 and CDR2 sequences are SGHNT and YENEEA. This CDR3 is built from 15 residues. Here the CDR3 DNA reads TGTGCCAGCACGGACAGGGCCTCGAACACCGGGGAGCTGTTTTTT. The encoded protein is CASTDRASNTGELFF.

The CDR3 nucleotides read TGTGCCGGGGGGGACAGGGTCACCTACAATGAGCAGTTCTTC. It encodes CAGGDRVTYNEQFF. This sequence joins TRBV7-8 and TRBJ2-1, with 9 bases fitting TRBD1. Unmatched junction bases numbered 7, after V lost 11 bases and J lost 2 bases. CDR1 SGHVS and CDR2 FQNEAQ come from the germline V gene. The CDR3 runs 14 residues.

V and J are TRBV5-6 and TRBJ2-2; D perhaps matches TRBD1 (6 bases). CDR3 size: 16 residues. Trimming pared 4 bases from V and 1 base from J, leaving 14 bases between. CDR1 SGHDT and CDR2 YYEEEE come from the germline V gene. DNA for the CDR3: TGTGCCAGCAGCATGCCAGGGGTCCTGAACACCGGGGAGCTGTTTTTT. This sequence encodes CASSMPGVLNTGELFF.

This clonotype has a handful of counts. The rearrangement links TRBV5-1 to TRBJ2-7; 8 bases map to TRBD1. J gave up 2 bases and V 5 bases, and 6 bases lay outside the gene matches. The CDR3 totals 14 residues. Germline assignment: CDR1 SGHRS and CDR2 YFSETQ. CDR3 bases: TGCGCCAGCAGAGGGACAGGAAATACCTACGAGCAGTACTTC. Amino acid sequence: CASRGTGNTYEQYF.

This clonotype was seen a handful of times. The rearrangement joins TRBV4-3 to TRBJ2-2; no clear D. Per germline, CDR1 LGHNA and CDR2 YSLEER. Trimming stripped 0 bases from V and 11 bases from J, with 13 bases between. This CDR3 comprises 14 residues. CDR3: CASSQDRKGLELFF. In DNA, the CDR3 is TGCGCCAGCAGCCAAGATAGAAAGGGCCTTGAGCTGTTTTTT.

The chain recombines TRBV4-1 with TRBJ1-1; D not certain. Trimming took off 0 bases at V and 4 bases at J, with 15 bases between the two ends. CDR3 length equals 16 residues. Germline assignment: CDR1 MGHRA and CDR2 YSYEKL. CDR3 sequence reads: CASSQDIEVGSTEAFF. CDR3 DNA sequence: TGCGCCAGCAGCCAAGATATTGAGGTCGGGAGCACTGAAGCTTTCTTT.

The J gene is TRBJ2-7, the V gene TRBV20-1; the D gene is possibly TRBD1 (6 bases). V lost 4 bases, J lost 3 bases, and 13 bases lay in between. CDR3 length: 13 residues. CDR1 is DFQATT, CDR2 SNEGSKA, per germline (reference sequence). The CDR3 sequence: CSANGQGNYEQYF. The DNA of the CDR3 is TGCAGTGCTAATGGTCAGGGGAACTACGAGCAGTACTTC.